Following are 4 T cell receptor beta chains from one sample sequenced in a study of T cell clonality in common variable immunodeficiency. Measured with immunoSEQ multiplex PCR; TCRdb has only the in-frame clones, and not every one. Altogether 55,000 or so clones were found in the sample, and no singletons occur. Sequenced input: peripheral blood mononuclear cells. These receptors originate from a person aged 18-70 years in good health.

This clone was counted ten times or more. The missing CDR3 end, 3 residues past where the read stops, is filled in from the germline J gene. V and J are TRBV5-1 and TRBJ2-1, with 7 positions matching TRBD2. V dropped 0 bases and J dropped 0; count of bases not matched to a gene: 3. The CDR3 contains 16 residues. CDR1 and CDR2 from the germline V gene are SGHRS and YFSETQ. The CDR3 DNA, read in part, is TGCGCCAGCAGCTTGGTTGGCGGGAGCTCCTACAATGAG. Its translation is CASSLVGGSSYNE. The whole CDR3 is CASSLVGGSSYNEQFF.

This clone has at least ten counts. The DNA ends 3 residues before the CDR3 does, and the rest of the CDR3 is filled in from the germline J gene. This chain joins TRBV18 and TRBJ1-2; unclear D gene. The CDR3 totals 13 residues. CDR1 KGHSH and CDR2 LQKENI come from the germline V gene. V was pared by 4 bases and J by 2 bases, with 8 bases between. This chain's CDR3 is CASSLSKNYGYTF. The part of the CDR3 DNA that was read is TGTGCCAGCTCACTTTCTAAAAACTATGGC.

In this sample, this clone turned up many times. The read falls 3 residues short of the CDR3 end, and the missing part is taken from the germline J gene. The chain couples TRBV5-4 to TRBJ2-7; the match to TRBD1 covers 9 bases. This CDR3 has 16 residues. Germline V gene lookup returns CDR1 SGHNT and CDR2 YYREEE (reference sequence). V shed 4 bases and J 3 bases; nucleotides not matched to a gene: 11. CDR3 bases read: TGTGCCAGCAGCGATACTGACAGGGGGAGCGACTACGAG. It specifies CASSDTDRGSDYE. Given in full, the CDR3 is CASSDTDRGSDYEQYF.

This clone was recorded many times. Read data end 3 residues before the CDR3 end; the end is taken from the germline J gene. The chain employs TRBV5-1 and TRBJ1-5, with TRBD1 matching over 7 bases. The J segment lost 4 bases and the V segment lost 2 bases, leaving 6 bases of the junction unmatched. Germline V gene lookup returns CDR1 SGHRS and CDR2 YFSETQ. The CDR3 totals 15 residues. The chain's CDR3 is CASSLMGQLNQPQHF. Partial CDR3 DNA: TGCGCCAGCAGCTTAATGGGACAGTTAAATCAGCCC.